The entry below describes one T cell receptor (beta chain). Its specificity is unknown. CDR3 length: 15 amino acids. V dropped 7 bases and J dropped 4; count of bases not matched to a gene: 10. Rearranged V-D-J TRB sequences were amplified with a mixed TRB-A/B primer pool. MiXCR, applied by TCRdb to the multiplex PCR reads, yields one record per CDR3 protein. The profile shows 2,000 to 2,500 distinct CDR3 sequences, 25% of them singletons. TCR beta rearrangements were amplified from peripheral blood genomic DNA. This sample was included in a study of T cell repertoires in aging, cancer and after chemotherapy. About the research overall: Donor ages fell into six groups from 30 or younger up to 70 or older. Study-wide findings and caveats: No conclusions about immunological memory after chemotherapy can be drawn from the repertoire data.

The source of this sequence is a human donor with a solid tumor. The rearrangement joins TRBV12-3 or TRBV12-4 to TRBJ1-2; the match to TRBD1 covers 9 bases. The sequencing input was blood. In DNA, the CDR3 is TGTGCCAGCACCACCGGGACAGGGAATACCTATGGCTACACCTTC. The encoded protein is CASTTGTGNTYGYTF.